This T cell receptor (beta chain) originates from a study of CD8 T cells in ankylosing spondylitis. TCRdb independently ran MiXCR on the 5' RACE reads; one entry per CDR3 protein. The table records under 200,000 distinct CDR3 sequences, roughly 11% of them present only once. Study-level findings and limits: A motif in TCR beta, a set of 8 or 9 highly homologous variants, appeared characteristic of ankylosing spondylitis blood.

Trimming took 6 bases from V and 2 from J; bases not matched to a gene: 8. CDR3 length equals 14 residues. The germline CDR1 and CDR2 sequences are SQVTM and ANQGSEA. This clonotype was seen a few times. Its antigen is still unknown. The chain has TRBV29-1 and TRBJ2-7; TRBD1 matches 9 bases. Sequenced sample: blood, either unsorted or a sorted T cell fraction (not recorded which). The sequence derives from a male donor with ankylosing spondylitis or in good health (not recorded which). This chain's CDR3 is CSVVGRDRAYEQYF. As DNA, the CDR3 is TGCAGCGTCGTGGGTCGGGACAGGGCCTACGAGCAGTACTTC.